The source of this T cell receptor (beta chain) is a study of T cell repertoires in cytomegalovirus infection (dated by TCRdb to the late 2010s). The study in broad terms: Alongside well-studied HLA-B-restricted epitopes, the peptide stimulations were aimed at recently identified HLA-C-restricted CMV epitopes, whose presentation resists viral immunomodulation. The HLA type of each donor mattered for the analysis, because public TCR beta signatures pointed to carriage of CMV infection along with the matching HLA type. Study-level results and caveats: In both this cohort and an independent approximately 370-donor cohort, the cumulative frequency of public TCR beta family members distinguished carriers of CMV infection plus the relevant HLA type. In the ex vivo response, HLA-C-restricted CMV-specific TCR beta clonotypes were dominant, and in two of eight donors the single most frequent clonotype came from this HLA-C-restricted group.

Sequencing relied on an Illumina HiSeq 1500. Using fastp trimming at Q25 and MiXCR clonotype assembly, TCRdb reanalyzed the public sequencing data and kept in-frame beta chains. All rows with the same CDR3 protein become a single entry with the most common DNA and genes. The sample data list approximately 730,000 distinct CDR3 sequences, and 25% to 30% of these were observed just once. The ten largest account for approximately 14% of the sample. Sample treatment or condition, as interpreted from the label and publication: in vitro stimulation with specific CMV peptide epitopes to enrich CMV-specific T cells. Inclusive of the bounding cysteine and phenylalanine, the CDR3 is 15 residues long. This entry keeps only the CDR3 DNA: 45 bases, framed from base 1. V loses 3 bases at its end and J loses 3 bases; junction bases beyond the gene matches: 3. Based on the germline V gene (reference sequence), the CDR1 and CDR2 sequences are SEHNR and FQNEAQ.

Points on this clonotype: This receptor's antigen is unknown. Qualities for individual bases were not recorded, and no much larger clone is one base off.

The chain links TRBV7-9 with TRBJ2-2, with TRBD2 identical over 8 junction bases. This specimen consisted of cultured CD8+ T cells from PBMCs, obtained from culture after CMV antigen stimulation. The clonotype originates from a human donor in good health (CMV status not recorded). Some clones in this sample may be carry-over from other donors' samples. The CDR3 corresponds to CASSFFGGDTGELFF. The DNA sequence follows: TGTGCCAGCAGCTTTTTCGGGGGGGACACCGGGGAGCTGTTTTTT. Supplemented by the reference TRBV7-9 and TRBJ2-2 proteins around the CDR3, the complete variable domain is DTGVSQNPRHKITKRGQNVTFRCDPISEHNRLYWYRQTLGQGPEFLTYFQNEAQLEKSRLLSDRFSAERPKGSFSTLEIQRTEQGDSAMYLCASSFFGGDTGELFFGEGSRLTVL.